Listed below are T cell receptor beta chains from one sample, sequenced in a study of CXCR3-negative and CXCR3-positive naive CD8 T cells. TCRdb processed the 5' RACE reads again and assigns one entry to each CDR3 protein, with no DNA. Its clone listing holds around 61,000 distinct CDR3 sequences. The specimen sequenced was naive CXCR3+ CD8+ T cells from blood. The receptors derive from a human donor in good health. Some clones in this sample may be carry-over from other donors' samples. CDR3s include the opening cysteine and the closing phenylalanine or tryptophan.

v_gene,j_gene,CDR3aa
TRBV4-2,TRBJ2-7,CASSPETAIPYEQYF
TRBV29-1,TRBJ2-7,CSVELAVSYEQYF
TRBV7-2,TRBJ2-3,CASSRLAGTDTQYF
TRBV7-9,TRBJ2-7,CASSSRDRPSYEQYF
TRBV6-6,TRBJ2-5,CASSYSSIRLQVETQYF
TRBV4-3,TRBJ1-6,CASSQDRGGNSPLHF
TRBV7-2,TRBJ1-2,CASSLSDEQGANYGYTF
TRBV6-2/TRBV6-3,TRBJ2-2,CASSYLRVGTGELFF
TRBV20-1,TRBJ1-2,CSARDRDGAANYGYTF
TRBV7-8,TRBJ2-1,CASSTQRGLAGANEQFF
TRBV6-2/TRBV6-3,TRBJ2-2,CASSLTGGVNTGELFF
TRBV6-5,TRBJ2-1,CASAPNAGIEQFF
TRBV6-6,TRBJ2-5,CATSGILQETQYF
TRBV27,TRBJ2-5,CASRHRGQGLETQYF
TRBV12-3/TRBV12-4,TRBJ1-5,CASSSGTGWNQPQHF
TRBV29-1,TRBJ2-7,CSVRTASSYEQYF
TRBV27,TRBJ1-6,CASSFFRDRGLNSPLHF
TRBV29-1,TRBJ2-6,CSVSGTVSPSSGANVLTF
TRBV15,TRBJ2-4,CATSIDSGVAKNIQYF
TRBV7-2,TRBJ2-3,CASSLPAGGGATDTQYF
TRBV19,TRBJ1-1,CASSIDPGGYTEAFF
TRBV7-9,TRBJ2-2,CASSLEFGANTGELFF
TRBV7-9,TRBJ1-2,CASSEPRTDFIYGYTF
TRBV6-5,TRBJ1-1,CASNSGTGVTEAFF
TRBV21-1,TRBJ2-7,CASSKGDTSYEQYF
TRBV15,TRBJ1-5,CATGGEGLSNQPQHF
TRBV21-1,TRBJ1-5,CAGRDVGYSNQPQHF
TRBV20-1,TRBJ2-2,CSASDRDRGDTGELFF
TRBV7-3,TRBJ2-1,CASSPKLGGSYNEQFF
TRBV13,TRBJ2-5,CASSLRGMETQYF
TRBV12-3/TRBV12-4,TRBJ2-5,CASSLFLAGGSETQYF
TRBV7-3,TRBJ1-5,CASSSWGGIAPAVNQPQHF
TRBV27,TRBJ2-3,CASRGRLDRPDTQYF
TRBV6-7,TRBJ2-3,CASSYRTGITDTQYF
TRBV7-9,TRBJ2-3,CASSGRQATSTDTQYF
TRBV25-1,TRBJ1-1,CASSGLDVTAFF
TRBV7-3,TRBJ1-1,CASSRRPGGNTEVFF
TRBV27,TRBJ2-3,CASSLRTVTDTQYF
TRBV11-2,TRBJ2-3,CASSLDPVGQGKDTQYF
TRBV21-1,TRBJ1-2,CASSPLWGSRISNYGYTF
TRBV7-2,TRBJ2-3,CASSLVVLPGGTDTQYF
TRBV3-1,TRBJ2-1,CASSPGTGITYNEQFF
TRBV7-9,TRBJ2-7,CASSAPTSPPSEQYF
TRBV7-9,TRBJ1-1,CASSLDAHTNTEAFF
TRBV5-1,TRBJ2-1,CASSWNRGVGNNEQFF
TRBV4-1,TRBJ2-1,CASSQVPPGTSGGNEQFF
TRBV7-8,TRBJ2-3,CASSLVGSGGFTDTQYF
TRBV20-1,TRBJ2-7,CSARGLAGGYEQYF
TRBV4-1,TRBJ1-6,CASSQDKAARINSPLHF
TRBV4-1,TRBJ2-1,CASSQATGEFNEQFF